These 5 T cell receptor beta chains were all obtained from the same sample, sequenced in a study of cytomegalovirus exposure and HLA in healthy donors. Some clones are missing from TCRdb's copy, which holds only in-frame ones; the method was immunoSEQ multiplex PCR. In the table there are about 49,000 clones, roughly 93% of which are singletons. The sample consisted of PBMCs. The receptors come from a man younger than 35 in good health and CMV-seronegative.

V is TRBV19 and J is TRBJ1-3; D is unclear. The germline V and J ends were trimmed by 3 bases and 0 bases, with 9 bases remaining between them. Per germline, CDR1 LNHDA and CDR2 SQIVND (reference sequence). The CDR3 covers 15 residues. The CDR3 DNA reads TGTGCCAGTAGTATTTTGGACTACTCTGGAAACACCATATATTTT. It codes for CASSILDYSGNTIYF.

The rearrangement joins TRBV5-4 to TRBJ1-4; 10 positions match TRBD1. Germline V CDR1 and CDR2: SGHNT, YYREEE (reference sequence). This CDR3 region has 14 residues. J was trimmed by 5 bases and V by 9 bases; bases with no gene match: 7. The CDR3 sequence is CATGTGASNEKLFF. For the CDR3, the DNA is TGTGCCACAGGGACAGGGGCCTCAAATGAAAAACTGTTTTTT. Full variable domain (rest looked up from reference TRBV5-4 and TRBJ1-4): ETGVTQSPTHLIKTRGQQVTLRCSSQSGHNTVSWYQQALGQGPQFIFQYYREEENGRGNFPPRFSGLQFPNYSSELNVNALELDDSALYLCATGTGASNEKLFFGSGTQLSVL.

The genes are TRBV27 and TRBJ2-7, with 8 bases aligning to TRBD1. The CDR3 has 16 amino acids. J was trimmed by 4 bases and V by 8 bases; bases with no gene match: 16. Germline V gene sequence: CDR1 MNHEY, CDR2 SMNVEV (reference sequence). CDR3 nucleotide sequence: TGTGCCAGCCGGGACAGGCCTCCGACTAGTTCTTACGAGCAGTACTTC. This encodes CASRDRPPTSSYEQYF.

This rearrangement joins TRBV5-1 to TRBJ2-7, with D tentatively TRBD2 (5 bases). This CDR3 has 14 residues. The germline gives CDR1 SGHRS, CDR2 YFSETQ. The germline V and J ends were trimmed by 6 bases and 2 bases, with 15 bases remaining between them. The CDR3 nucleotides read TGCGCCAGCACCCCGGACGGGATTCCCTACGAGCAGTACTTC. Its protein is CASTPDGIPYEQYF.

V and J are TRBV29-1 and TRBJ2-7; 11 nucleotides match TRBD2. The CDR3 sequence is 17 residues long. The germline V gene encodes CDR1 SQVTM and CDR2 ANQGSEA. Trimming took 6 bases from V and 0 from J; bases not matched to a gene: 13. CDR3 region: CSVWGTSGHQSSYEQYF. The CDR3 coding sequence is TGCAGCGTCTGGGGGACTAGCGGCCACCAAAGCTCCTACGAGCAGTACTTC.